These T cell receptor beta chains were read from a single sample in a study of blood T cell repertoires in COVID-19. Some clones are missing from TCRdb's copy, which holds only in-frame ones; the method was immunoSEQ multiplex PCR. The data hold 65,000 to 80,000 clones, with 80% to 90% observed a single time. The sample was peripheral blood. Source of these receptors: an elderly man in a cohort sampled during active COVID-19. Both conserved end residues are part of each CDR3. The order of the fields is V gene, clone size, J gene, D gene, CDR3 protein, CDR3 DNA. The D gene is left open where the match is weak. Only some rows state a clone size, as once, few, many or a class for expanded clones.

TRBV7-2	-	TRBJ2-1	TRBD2	CASSLGGTTYNEQFF	TGTGCCAGCAGCTTAGGGGGGACTACCTACAATGAGCAGTTCTTC
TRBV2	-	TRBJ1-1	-	CASVAGIEAFF	TGTGCCAGCGTGGCGGGTATTGAAGCTTTCTTT
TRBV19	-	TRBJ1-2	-	CASSPSGVYGYTF	TGTGCCAGTAGTCCTTCCGGGGTCTATGGCTACACCTTC
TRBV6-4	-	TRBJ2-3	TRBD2	CASSGTSGLRTDTQYF	TGTGCCAGCAGTGGCACTAGCGGACTCCGCACAGATACGCAGTATTTT
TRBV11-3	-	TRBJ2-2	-	CASSLQGTGELFF	TGTGCCAGCAGCCTGCAGGGGACCGGGGAGCTGTTTTTT
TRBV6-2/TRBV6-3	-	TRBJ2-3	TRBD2	CASSYYSGGSDTQYF	TGTGCCAGCAGTTACTATAGCGGGGGGTCAGATACGCAGTATTTT
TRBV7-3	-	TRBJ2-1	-	CASSSRLGEQFF	TGTGCCAGCAGCTCAAGACTTGGGGAGCAGTTCTTC
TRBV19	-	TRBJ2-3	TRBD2	CASSVFRGGTDTQYF	TGTGCCAGTAGTGTCTTTCGGGGGGGAACAGATACGCAGTATTTT
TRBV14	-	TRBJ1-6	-	CASSRNSQGSVNSPLHF	TGTGCCAGCAGCCGCAACTCCCAGGGGTCGGTTAATTCACCCCTCCACTTT
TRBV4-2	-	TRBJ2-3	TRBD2	CASSQLPGLVGTDTQYF	TGTGCCAGCAGCCAATTACCGGGACTAGTGGGCACAGATACGCAGTATTTT
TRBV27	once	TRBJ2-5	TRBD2	CASSGSGGLQETQYF	TGTGCCAGCAGTGGTAGCGGGGGCCTCCAAGAGACCCAGTACTTC
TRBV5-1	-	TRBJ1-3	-	CASSLGGSPTDSGNTIYF	TGCGCCAGCAGCTTGGGCGGAAGTCCGACAGACTCTGGAAACACCATATATTTT
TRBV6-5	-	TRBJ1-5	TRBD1	CASSPDRAGNQPQHF	TGTGCCAGCAGCCCCGACAGGGCCGGCAATCAGCCCCAGCATTTT
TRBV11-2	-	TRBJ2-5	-	CASSSFQETQYF	TGTGCCAGCAGCTCCTTTCAAGAGACCCAGTACTTC
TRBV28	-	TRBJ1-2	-	CASSLPDRFYGYTF	TGTGCCAGCAGTTTACCAGACAGGTTCTATGGCTACACCTTC
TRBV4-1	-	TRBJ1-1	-	CASSQVRAAGAGNTEAFF	TGCGCCAGCAGCCAAGTGCGAGCGGCGGGGGCTGGGAACACTGAAGCTTTCTTT
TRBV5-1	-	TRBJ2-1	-	CASSLEPGQPSSYNEQFF	TGCGCCAGCAGCTTGGAGCCGGGACAACCAAGCTCCTACAATGAGCAGTTCTTC
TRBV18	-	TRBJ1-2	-	CASSPGRTNSNYGYTF	TGTGCCAGCTCACCAGGAAGGACAAACTCTAACTATGGCTACACCTTC
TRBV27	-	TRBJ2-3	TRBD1	CASSTDRGADTQYF	TGTGCCAGCAGTACCGACAGGGGGGCAGATACGCAGTATTTT